A selection of T cell receptor beta chains follows, all from one sample in a study of beta chain features in type 1 diabetes. The method was immunoSEQ multiplex PCR; TCRdb's version includes in-frame clones alone and lacks a portion of them. This table holds 900,000 or so clones, 15% to 20% found once. The material sequenced was naive CD4+ T cells from blood. These receptors originate from a woman between 18 and 30 years old in good health. Both conserved end residues are part of each CDR3. A D gene is named only where the DNA matches it firmly. Size values are once, few and many counts, or a class for expanded clones, and some rows have none.

v_gene,abundance,d_gene,j_gene,CDR3nt,CDR3aa
TRBV19,few,.,TRBJ1-1,TGTGCCAGTACGAGGGGGTTCATGAACACTGAAGCTTTCTTT,CASTRGFMNTEAFF
TRBV20-1,.,.,TRBJ2-7,TGCAGTGCTACGCGTAACGAGCAGTACTTC,CSATRNEQYF
TRBV7-2,few,TRBD2,TRBJ2-5,TGTGCCAGCAGCTTACTGAGCGGGAGGGCCGGGGAGACCCAGTACTTC,CASSLLSGRAGETQYF
TRBV12-2,few,.,TRBJ2-7,TGTGCAAGTCGCTTAGAACCTACTAGCGGGAGGGCCTCTTGCGAGCAGTACTTC,CASRLEPTSGRASCEQYF
TRBV2,few,.,TRBJ2-3,TGTGCCAGCAGAGTGCTAGGGGCAGATACGCAGTATTTT,CASRVLGADTQYF
TRBV10-3,.,.,TRBJ2-3,TGTGCCATCAGCGGTGTCGGGCTGGCTACAGATACGCAGTATTTT,CAISGVGLATDTQYF
TRBV5-4,.,TRBD1,TRBJ2-7,TGTGCCAGCAGCTTGTCTACAGGGGGCTACGAGCAGTACTTC,CASSLSTGGYEQYF
TRBV25-1,.,.,TRBJ2-7,TGTGCCAGCAGCGATAGGGCCTCCTACGAGCAGTACTTC,CASSDRASYEQYF
TRBV27,.,TRBD2,TRBJ2-7,TGTGCCAGCAGTTTATCGTTGGGACTAGCCTACGAGCAGTACTTC,CASSLSLGLAYEQYF
TRBV4-1,.,.,TRBJ2-1,TGCGCCAGCAGCCAAGATCTTTTGGGGGGCAGCTCCTACAATGAGCAGTTCTTC,CASSQDLLGGSSYNEQFF
TRBV4-1,.,TRBD2,TRBJ2-3,TGCGCCAGCAGCCAAGATTTGAGGTTTGGTAGCGGGAGTTTCCCAGATACGCAGTATTTT,CASSQDLRFGSGSFPDTQYF
TRBV27,few,.,TRBJ2-1,TGTGCCAGCAGTTTATCGGAGCCGATCTCCTACAATGAGCAGTTCTTC,CASSLSEPISYNEQFF
TRBV15,.,.,TRBJ2-7,TGTGCCACCAGCCTGAGCTCCTACGAGCAGTACTTC,CATSLSSYEQYF
TRBV5-1,few,.,TRBJ2-3,TGCGCCAGCAGCTTGGCGGGGACCACAGATACGCAGTATTTT,CASSLAGTTDTQYF
TRBV7-2,.,.,TRBJ2-5,TGTGCCAGCAGCTTACGTATCTTATTTGGAGAGACCCAGTACTTC,CASSLRILFGETQYF
TRBV28,.,TRBD2,TRBJ2-1,TGTGCCAGCAGTTTAGCGGGAGAGGGGTTTAGTGAGCAGTTCTTC,CASSLAGEGFSEQFF
TRBV7-2,few,.,TRBJ2-1,TGTGCCAGCAGCTTAGAGGGAGCCTACAATGAGCAGTTCTTC,CASSLEGAYNEQFF
TRBV5-1,few,.,TRBJ2-1,TGCGCCAGCAGCTTGGGGGCAGGGAGAGTTGAGCAGTTCTTC,CASSLGAGRVEQFF
TRBV19,.,.,TRBJ2-1,TGTGCCAGTTCCTCAGGTCGGAATGAGCAGTTCTTC,CASSSGRNEQFF
TRBV6-5,few,.,TRBJ1-1,TGTGCCAGTTCGAACAGGGTCACTGAAGCTTTCTTT,CASSNRVTEAFF
TRBV5-4,few,.,TRBJ1-3,TGTGCCAGCAGCCCGATTGGGGGAAACACCATATATTTT,CASSPIGGNTIYF
TRBV15,few,TRBD2,TRBJ2-1,TGTGCCACCAGCAGAGATTTCGGGAGGCGAACCAATGAGCAGTTCTTC,CATSRDFGRRTNEQFF
TRBV20-1,.,.,TRBJ2-1,TGCAGTGCTAGAGCGTACAATGAGCAGTTCTTC,CSARAYNEQFF
TRBV28,few,TRBD1,TRBJ2-7,TGTGCCAGCACCACCATCGACAGGGCCGGGCAGTACTTC,CASTTIDRAGQYF
TRBV19,.,.,TRBJ1-1,TGTGCCAGTAGTATAGATCGGGGGGCTGAAGCTTTCTTT,CASSIDRGAEAFF
TRBV5-1,.,.,TRBJ1-1,TGCGCCAGCAGCTTGTTCGGTCAGGTCCCTAGGGACACTGAAGCTTTCTTT,CASSLFGQVPRDTEAFF
TRBV4-3,few,.,TRBJ2-1,TGCGCCAGCAGCCAAGAGGCCAGGCGAAATGAGCAGTTCTTC,CASSQEARRNEQFF
TRBV7-9,few,.,TRBJ1-1,TGTGCCAGCAGCCGTGCGGGCACTGAAGCTTTCTTT,CASSRAGTEAFF
TRBV27,.,.,TRBJ2-5,TGTGCCAGCAGTTTATCGCCGGTTGGAGAGACCCAGTACTTC,CASSLSPVGETQYF
TRBV28,few,.,TRBJ2-5,TGTGCCAGCATCCTGGGGGCGACCCAGTACTTC,CASILGATQYF
TRBV7-9,few,.,TRBJ2-1,TGTGCCAGCAGCCCACGGTACGATGAACACAATGAGCAGTTCTTC,CASSPRYDEHNEQFF
TRBV5-1,.,.,TRBJ2-3,TGCGCCAGCAGCTTGGCGGGTAAAACAGATACGCAGTATTTT,CASSLAGKTDTQYF
TRBV5-1,few,TRBD2,TRBJ2-1,TGCGCCAGCAGCTTCCAGACTAGCGGGAGCTACAATGAGCAGTTCTTC,CASSFQTSGSYNEQFF
TRBV18,few,.,TRBJ2-7,TGTGCCAGCTCACAGAACAGGGAGGATCGCGAGCAGTACTTC,CASSQNREDREQYF
TRBV4-3,few,.,TRBJ1-1,TGCGCCAGCAGCCAAGATAGCCGGCGGAACACTGAAGCTTTCTTT,CASSQDSRRNTEAFF
TRBV18,.,TRBD2,TRBJ2-1,TGTGCCAGCTCACCACAGGGACTAGCGGGGGATGAGCAGTTCTTC,CASSPQGLAGDEQFF
TRBV28,.,TRBD1,TRBJ2-4,TGTGCCAGCAGTGATCCAGGGGGACAAAACATTCAGTACTTC,CASSDPGGQNIQYF
TRBV5-1,few,.,TRBJ2-5,TGCGCCAGCAGCGTCAACCAGGGGCTGGAGGGGACCCAGTACTTC,CASSVNQGLEGTQYF
TRBV7-3,.,TRBD1,TRBJ2-1,TGTGCCAGCAGCTTAGCAGGGGGTGCGTACAATGAGCAGTTCTTC,CASSLAGGAYNEQFF
TRBV28,.,.,TRBJ2-1,TGTGCCAGCAGTTTCCCCACAGGAAACAATGAGCAGTTCTTC,CASSFPTGNNEQFF
TRBV5-6,few,.,TRBJ1-5,TGTGCCAGCAGCTTGGGAAATCAGCCCCAGCATTTT,CASSLGNQPQHF
TRBV18,few,.,TRBJ2-1,TGTGCCAGCTCACCATCGGCTGTTAGAGGGGGCAATGAGCAGTTCTTC,CASSPSAVRGGNEQFF